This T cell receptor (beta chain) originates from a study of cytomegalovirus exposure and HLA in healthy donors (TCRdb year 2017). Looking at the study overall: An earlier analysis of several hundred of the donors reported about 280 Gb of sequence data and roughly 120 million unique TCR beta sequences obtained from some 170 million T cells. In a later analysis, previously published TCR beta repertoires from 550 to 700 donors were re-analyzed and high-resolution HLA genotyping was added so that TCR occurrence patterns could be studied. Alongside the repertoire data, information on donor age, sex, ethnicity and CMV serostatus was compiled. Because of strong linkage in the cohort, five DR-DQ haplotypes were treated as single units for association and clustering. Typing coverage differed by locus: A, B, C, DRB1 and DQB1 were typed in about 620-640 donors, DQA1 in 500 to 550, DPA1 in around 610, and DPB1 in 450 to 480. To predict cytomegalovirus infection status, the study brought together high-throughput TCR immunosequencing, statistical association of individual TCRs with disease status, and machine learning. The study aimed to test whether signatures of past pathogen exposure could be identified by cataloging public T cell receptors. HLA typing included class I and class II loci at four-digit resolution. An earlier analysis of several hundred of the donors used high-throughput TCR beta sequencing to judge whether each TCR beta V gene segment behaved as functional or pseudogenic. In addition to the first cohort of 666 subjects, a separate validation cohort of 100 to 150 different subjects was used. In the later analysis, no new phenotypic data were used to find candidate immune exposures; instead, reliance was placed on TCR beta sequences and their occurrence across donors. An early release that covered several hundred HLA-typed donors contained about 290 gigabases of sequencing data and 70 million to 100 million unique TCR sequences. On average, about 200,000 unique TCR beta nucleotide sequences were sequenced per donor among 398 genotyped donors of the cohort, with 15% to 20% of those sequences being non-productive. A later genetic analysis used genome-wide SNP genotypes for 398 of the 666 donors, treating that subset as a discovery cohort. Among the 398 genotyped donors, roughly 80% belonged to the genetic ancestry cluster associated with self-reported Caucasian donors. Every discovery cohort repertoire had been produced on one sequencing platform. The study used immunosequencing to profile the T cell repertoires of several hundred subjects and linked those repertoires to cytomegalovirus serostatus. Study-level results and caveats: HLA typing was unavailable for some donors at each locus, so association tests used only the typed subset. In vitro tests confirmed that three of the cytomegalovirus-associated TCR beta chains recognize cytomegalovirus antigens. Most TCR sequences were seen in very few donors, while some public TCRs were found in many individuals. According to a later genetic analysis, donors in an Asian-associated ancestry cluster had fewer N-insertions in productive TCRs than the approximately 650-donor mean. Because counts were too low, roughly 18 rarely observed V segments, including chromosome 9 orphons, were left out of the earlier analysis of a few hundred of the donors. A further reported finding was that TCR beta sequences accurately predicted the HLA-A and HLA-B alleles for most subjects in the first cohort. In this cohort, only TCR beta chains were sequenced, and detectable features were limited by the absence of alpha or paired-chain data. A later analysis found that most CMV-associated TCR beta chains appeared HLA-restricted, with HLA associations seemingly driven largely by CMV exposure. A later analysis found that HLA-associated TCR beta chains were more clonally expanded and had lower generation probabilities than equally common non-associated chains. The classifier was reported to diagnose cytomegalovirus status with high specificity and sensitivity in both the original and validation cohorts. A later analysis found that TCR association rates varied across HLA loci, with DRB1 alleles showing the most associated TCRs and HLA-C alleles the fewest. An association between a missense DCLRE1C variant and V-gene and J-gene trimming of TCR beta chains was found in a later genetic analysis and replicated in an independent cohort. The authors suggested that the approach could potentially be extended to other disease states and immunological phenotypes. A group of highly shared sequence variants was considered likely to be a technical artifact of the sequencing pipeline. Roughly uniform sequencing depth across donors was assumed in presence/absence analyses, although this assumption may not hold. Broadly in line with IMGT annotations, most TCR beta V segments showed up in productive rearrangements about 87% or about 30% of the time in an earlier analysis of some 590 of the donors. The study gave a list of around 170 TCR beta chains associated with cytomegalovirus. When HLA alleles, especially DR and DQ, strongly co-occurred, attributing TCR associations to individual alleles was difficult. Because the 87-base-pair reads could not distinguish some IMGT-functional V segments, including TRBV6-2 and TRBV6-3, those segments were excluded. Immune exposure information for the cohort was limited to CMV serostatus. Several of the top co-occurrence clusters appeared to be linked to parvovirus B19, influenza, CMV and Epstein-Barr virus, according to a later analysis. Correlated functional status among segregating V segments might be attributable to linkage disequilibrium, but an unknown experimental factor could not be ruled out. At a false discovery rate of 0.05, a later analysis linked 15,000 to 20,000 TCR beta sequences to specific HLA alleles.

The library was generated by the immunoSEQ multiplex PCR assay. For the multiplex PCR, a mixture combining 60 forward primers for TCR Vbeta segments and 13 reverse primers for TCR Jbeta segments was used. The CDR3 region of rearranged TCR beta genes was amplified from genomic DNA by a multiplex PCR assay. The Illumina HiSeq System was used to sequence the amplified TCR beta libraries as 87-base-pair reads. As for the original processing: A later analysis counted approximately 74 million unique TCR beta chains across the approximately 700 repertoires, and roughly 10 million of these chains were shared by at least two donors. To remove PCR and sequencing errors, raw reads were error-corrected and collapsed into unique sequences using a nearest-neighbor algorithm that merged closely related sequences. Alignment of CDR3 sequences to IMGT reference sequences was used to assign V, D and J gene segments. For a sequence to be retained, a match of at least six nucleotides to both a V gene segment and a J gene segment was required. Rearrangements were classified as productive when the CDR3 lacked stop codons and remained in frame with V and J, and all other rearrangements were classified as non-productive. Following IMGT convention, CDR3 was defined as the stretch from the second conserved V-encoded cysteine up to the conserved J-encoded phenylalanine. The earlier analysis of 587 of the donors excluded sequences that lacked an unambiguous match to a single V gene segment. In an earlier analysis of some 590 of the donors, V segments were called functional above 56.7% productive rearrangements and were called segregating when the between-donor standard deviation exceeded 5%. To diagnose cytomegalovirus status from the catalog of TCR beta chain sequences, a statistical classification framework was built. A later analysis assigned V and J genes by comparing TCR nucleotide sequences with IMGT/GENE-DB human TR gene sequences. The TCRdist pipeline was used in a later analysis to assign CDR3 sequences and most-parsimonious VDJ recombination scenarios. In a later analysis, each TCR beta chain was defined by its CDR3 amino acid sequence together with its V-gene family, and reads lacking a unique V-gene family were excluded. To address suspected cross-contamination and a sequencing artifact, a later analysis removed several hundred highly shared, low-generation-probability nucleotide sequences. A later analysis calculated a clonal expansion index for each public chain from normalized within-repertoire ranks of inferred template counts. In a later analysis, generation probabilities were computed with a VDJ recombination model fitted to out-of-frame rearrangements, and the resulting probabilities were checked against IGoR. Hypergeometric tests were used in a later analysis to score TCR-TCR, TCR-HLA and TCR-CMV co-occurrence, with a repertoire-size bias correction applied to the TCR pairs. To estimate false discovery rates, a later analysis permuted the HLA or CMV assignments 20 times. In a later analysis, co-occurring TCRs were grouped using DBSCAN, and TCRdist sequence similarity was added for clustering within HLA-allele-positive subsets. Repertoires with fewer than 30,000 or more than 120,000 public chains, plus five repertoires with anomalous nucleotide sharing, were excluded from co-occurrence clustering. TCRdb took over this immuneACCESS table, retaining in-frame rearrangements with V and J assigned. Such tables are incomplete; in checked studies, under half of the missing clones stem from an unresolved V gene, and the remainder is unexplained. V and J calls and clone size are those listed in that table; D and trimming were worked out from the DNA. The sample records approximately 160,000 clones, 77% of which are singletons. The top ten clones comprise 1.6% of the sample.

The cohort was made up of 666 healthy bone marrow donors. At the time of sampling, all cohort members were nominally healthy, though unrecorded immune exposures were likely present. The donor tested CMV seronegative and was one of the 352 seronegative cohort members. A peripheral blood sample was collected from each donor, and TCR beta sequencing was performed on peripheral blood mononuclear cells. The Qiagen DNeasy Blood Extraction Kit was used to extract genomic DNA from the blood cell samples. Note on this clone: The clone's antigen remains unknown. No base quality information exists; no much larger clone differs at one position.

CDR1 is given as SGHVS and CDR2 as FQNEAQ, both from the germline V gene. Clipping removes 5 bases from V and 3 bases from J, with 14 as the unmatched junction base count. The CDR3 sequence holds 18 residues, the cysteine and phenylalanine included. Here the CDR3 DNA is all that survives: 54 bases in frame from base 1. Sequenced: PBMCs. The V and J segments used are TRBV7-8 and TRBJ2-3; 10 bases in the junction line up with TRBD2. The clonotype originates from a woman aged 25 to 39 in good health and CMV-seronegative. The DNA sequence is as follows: TGTGCCAGCAGCCCTAGCGTGAGCGGGAGGGCCTTAACAGATACGCAGTATTTT. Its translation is CASSPSVSGRALTDTQYF.